This passage covers 27 T cell receptor beta chains from one sample sequenced in a study of T cell responses to AZD1222 COVID-19 vaccine. Clones were read by immunoSEQ multiplex PCR, and TCRdb kept only the in-frame ones, dropping some. The top ten hold about 8.1% of the sample, which has about 99,000 clones, roughly nine tenths seen once. Specimen: peripheral blood, collected 28 days after the second AZD1222 dose. These receptors originate from an adult who received the AZD1222 COVID-19 vaccine.

This rearrangement joins TRBV28 to TRBJ1-2; D is possibly TRBD1 (6 bases). The germline V and J ends were trimmed by 11 bases and 3 bases, with 19 bases remaining between them. The CDR3 is 14 amino acids. The germline gives CDR1 MDHEN, CDR2 SYDVKM. The CDR3 DNA reads as TGTGCCCCAGGGGCGGGGGGGAGCGACTATGGCTACACCTTC. It specifies CAPGAGGSDYGYTF.

This chain links TRBV5-6 with TRBJ1-3, with a possible D match to TRBD1 (6 bases). Germline V gene data show CDR1 as SGHDT and CDR2 as YYEEEE. This CDR3 region has 16 residues. V lost 1 base, J lost 1 base, and 12 bases lay in between. The CDR3 DNA reads TGTGCCAGCAGCTTGAAGGGGGAAGAGTCTGGAAACACCATATATTTT. Its translation: CASSLKGEESGNTIYF.

V and J are TRBV4-1 and TRBJ2-1; D gene ambiguous. Germline CDR1 MGHRA, CDR2 YSYEKL. The V end was cut by 2 bases, the J end by 4 bases, with 6 bases between. The length of the CDR3 is 13 residues. DNA for the CDR3: TGCGCCAGCAGCCAAATTCCGTACAATGAGCAGTTCTTC. This encodes CASSQIPYNEQFF.

This chain joins TRBV9 and TRBJ1-4, with TRBD1 matching 7 bases. The V gene's germline CDR1 is SGDLS and CDR2 YYNGEE. V dropped 3 bases and J dropped 0; count of bases not matched to a gene: 8. The CDR3 runs 17 residues. DNA of the CDR3: TGTGCCAGCAGCGGACCCTCAGGGGGGGCAACTAATGAAAAACTGTTTTTT. The encoded protein is CASSGPSGGATNEKLFF.

This chain uses TRBV15 with TRBJ1-1; 7 positions agree with TRBD1. The CDR3 consists of 15 residues. Germline CDR1 LNHNV, CDR2 YYDKDF (reference sequence). J was trimmed by 0 bases and V by 3 bases; bases with no gene match: 4. This chain's CDR3 is CATSSQGGLNTEAFF. In DNA form, the CDR3 reads TGTGCCACCAGCAGTCAAGGGGGCCTGAACACTGAAGCTTTCTTT.

This rearrangement joins TRBV5-6 to TRBJ2-3; D uncertain. The CDR3 is 15 residues long. The germline V and J ends were trimmed by 1 base and 2 bases, with 11 bases remaining between them. From germline, CDR1 is SGHDT and CDR2 YYEEEE. CDR3 DNA sequence: TGTGCCAGCAGCTTGCGCAGAAGACCCACAGATACGCAGTATTTT. This gives the protein CASSLRRRPTDTQYF.

The chain has TRBV13 and TRBJ2-7; TRBD2 is a possible D gene (6 bases). Germline V gene sequence: CDR1 PRHDT, CDR2 FYEKMQ (reference sequence). V was trimmed by 1 base and J by 6 bases, leaving 16 bases between them. This CDR3 contains 15 residues. CDR3 protein: CASSLVQGGVGEQYF. CDR3 nucleotides: TGTGCCAGCAGCTTAGTGCAGGGCGGGGTAGGCGAGCAGTACTTC.

The chain employs TRBV11-1 and TRBJ2-2; TRBD2 matches at 7 bases. In germline, CDR1 is SGHAT, CDR2 FQDESV (reference sequence). This CDR3 spans 15 amino acids. V was clipped by 5 bases and J by 4 bases; unmatched bases: 7. The DNA of the CDR3 is TGTGCCAGCAGCAGGCGGGAGCGAGGCACCGGGGAGCTGTTTTTT. This gives the protein CASSRRERGTGELFF.

V and J are TRBV28 and TRBJ2-7, with 11 bases lining up with TRBD1. The CDR3 totals 16 residues. Trimming removed 7 bases from V and 0 bases from J; junction bases left unmatched: 8. Germline V CDR1 and CDR2: MDHEN, SYDVKM. The CDR3: CASTHGGTGGSYEQYF. The DNA for the CDR3 is TGTGCCAGCACCCACGGCGGGACAGGGGGCTCCTACGAGCAGTACTTC.

V and J are TRBV10-1 and TRBJ1-6, with no clear D. V dropped 8 bases and J dropped 9 bases, with 14 bases sitting between them. This CDR3 is 13 amino acids long. CDR1 is WNHNN, CDR2 SYGVQD, per germline (reference sequence). The CDR3 DNA reads TGCGCCAGCTCTCCCGATGTCGGTTCACCCCTCCACTTT. Residues: CASSPDVGSPLHF.

The gene calls are TRBV5-1 and TRBJ2-1, with D possibly being TRBD1 or TRBD2 (5 bases each). There are 15 residues in the CDR3. V was shortened by 0 bases and J by 3 bases, with 10 bases between the two germline ends. CDR1 and CDR2 (germline): SGHRS, YFSETQ. As DNA, the CDR3 is TGCGCCAGCAGCTTGGGGGGGACCAACTACAATGAGCAGTTCTTC. This translates into CASSLGGTNYNEQFF.

This clone was counted a few times. The chain combines TRBV27 with TRBJ1-2; 10 bases are a match to TRBD1. The CDR3 is made up of 14 amino acids. Trimming took 8 bases from V and 4 from J; bases not matched to a gene: 7. From germline, CDR1 is MNHEY and CDR2 SMNVEV (reference sequence). The CDR3 DNA sequence: TGTGCCAGCGGAGACAGGGGGCTTAGCTATGGCTACACCTTC. It encodes CASGDRGLSYGYTF.

This clone showed up just a few times. V gene TRBV28 combines with J gene TRBJ2-2; a weak D match, TRBD2 (6 bases). V was clipped by 6 bases and J by 0 bases, with 11 bases between them. Germline V CDR1 and CDR2: MDHEN, SYDVKM. This CDR3 has 15 amino acids. This chain's CDR3 is CASSSGAPNTGELFF. CDR3 bases: TGTGCCAGCAGCTCGGGAGCCCCGAACACCGGGGAGCTGTTTTTT.

This clone has a single count. The chain couples TRBV24-1 to TRBJ1-2, with D unresolved. From germline, CDR1 is KGHDR and CDR2 SFDVKD. The V and J ends lost 5 bases and 1 base respectively, with 7 bases between them. The CDR3 loop spans 13 amino acids. The CDR3 reads CATSGSVNYGYTF. As DNA, the CDR3 is TGTGCCACCAGTGGTTCAGTTAACTATGGCTACACCTTC.

The CDR3 loop is CAWSPDTVWFDEQFF. Here the CDR3 DNA reads TGTGCCTGGAGTCCCGACACCGTTTGGTTTGATGAGCAGTTCTTC. This chain connects TRBV30 to TRBJ2-1; D ambiguous. This CDR3 region has 15 residues. The germline gives CDR1 GTSNPN, CDR2 SVGIG (reference sequence). The V and J ends lost 2 bases and 8 bases respectively, with 19 bases between them.

The rearrangement joins TRBV7-2 to TRBJ2-5, with 11 bases matching TRBD2. There are 15 residues in the CDR3. The germline V gene has CDR1 SGHTA and CDR2 FQGNSA. J gave up 5 bases and V 2 bases, and 4 bases lay outside the gene matches. In DNA, the CDR3 is TGTGCCAGCAGCTTAAACCCTAGCGGGAGGGAGACCCAGTACTTC. It codes for CASSLNPSGRETQYF. Combining the CDR3 with reference TRBV7-2 and TRBJ2-5 gives the whole variable domain GAGVSQSPSNKVTEKGKDVELRCDPISGHTALYWYRQSLGQGLEFLIYFQGNSAPDKSGLPSDRFSAERTGGSVSTLTIQRTQQEDSAVYLCASSLNPSGRETQYFGPGTRLLVL.

This clone was found a few times. This chain joins TRBV9 and TRBJ1-6; D not resolved. V was shortened by 4 bases and J by 0 bases, with 26 bases between the two germline ends. This CDR3 is built from 21 residues. CDR1 SGDLS and CDR2 YYNGEE come from the germline V gene. The CDR3 region is CASSSSPAAAGASSYNSPLHF. The CDR3 nucleotides are TGTGCCAGCAGCTCTAGCCCCGCAGCCGCGGGCGCCAGCTCCTATAATTCACCCCTCCACTTT.

The chain recombines TRBV6-2 or TRBV6-3 with TRBJ2-7; D is uncertain. In germline, CDR1 is MNHEY, CDR2 SVGEGT. Trimming left V 6 bases short and J 5 bases short, with 8 bases between. The CDR3 has 11 amino acids. CDR3 region: CASSPQNEQYF. The CDR3 DNA reads as TGTGCCAGCAGCCCGCAGAACGAGCAGTACTTC.

The rearrangement uses TRBV10-2 and TRBJ2-1; D uncertain. Trimming stripped 3 bases from V and 10 bases from J, with 13 bases between. The CDR3 covers 13 residues. Germline CDR1 WSHSY, CDR2 SAAADI. CDR3 amino acids: CASSDLVLREQFF. CDR3 DNA: TGCGCCAGCAGTGATTTGGTGCTTAGGGAGCAGTTCTTC.

The J gene is TRBJ1-5, the V gene TRBV6-2 or TRBV6-3, with D unresolved. The CDR3 totals 16 residues. In germline, CDR1 is MNHEY, CDR2 SVGEGT. V dropped 0 bases and J dropped 2 bases, with 11 bases sitting between them. CDR3 in DNA: TGTGCCAGCAGTTACTCGTGGGGAGGAGGCAATCAGCCCCAGCATTTT. As protein: CASSYSWGGGNQPQHF.

This clone was observed a few times. In DNA, the CDR3 is TGTGCCAGCAGTTTAATGCAGGGCTACGAGCAGTACTTC. This sequence encodes CASSLMQGYEQYF. The rearrangement links TRBV12-3 or TRBV12-4 to TRBJ2-7, with D tentatively TRBD1 (5 bases). Trimming left V 2 bases short and J 3 bases short, with 8 bases between. The CDR3 length is 13 residues.

This clone was observed once. This chain uses TRBV7-9 with TRBJ1-1, with a tentative D call TRBD1 (5 bases). Between the trimmed V and J ends, which lost 6 bases and 1 base, there was a span of 12 bases. The length of the CDR3 is 14 residues. Per the germline V gene, CDR1 is SEHNR and CDR2 is FQNEAQ (reference sequence). CDR3 sequence: CASRGGATNTEAFF. CDR3 sequence (DNA): TGTGCCAGCAGGGGAGGGGCCACGAACACTGAAGCTTTCTTT.

V and J are TRBV6-1 and TRBJ2-7; D is possibly TRBD1 or TRBD2 (5 bases each). Germline CDR1 MNHNS, CDR2 SASEGT. There are 12 residues in the CDR3. V was clipped by 6 bases and J by 9 bases, with 15 bases between them. The chain's CDR3 is CASSPEGLGQYF. The CDR3 nucleotides are TGTGCCAGCAGCCCCGAGGGGCTAGGGCAGTACTTC.

This clone has a single count. The J gene is TRBJ1-5, the V gene TRBV19, with 9 bases matching TRBD1. In germline, CDR1 is LNHDA, CDR2 SQIVND (reference sequence). The CDR3 consists of 15 residues. The junction had 4 bases not matched to a gene; V was cut back by 4 bases and J by 3 bases. CDR3: CASSRGQGANQPQHF. The CDR3 DNA reads TGTGCCAGTAGTAGGGGACAGGGTGCCAATCAGCCCCAGCATTTT.

The V gene is TRBV28, the J gene TRBJ1-4; D gene unclear. Deletions cut 3 bases from V and 8 bases from J, with 16 bases between. This CDR3 comprises 15 residues. Looked up from germline, CDR1 is MDHEN and CDR2 is SYDVKM. CDR3 sequence: CASSLEGSAGEKLFF. CDR3 DNA: TGTGCCAGCAGTTTGGAGGGATCGGCGGGCGAAAAACTGTTTTTT.

This clone was observed once. The V and J genes are TRBV28 and TRBJ1-1; D unresolved. The V gene's germline CDR1 is MDHEN and CDR2 SYDVKM. Trimming took off 10 bases at V and 6 bases at J, with 12 bases between the two ends. The CDR3 totals 11 residues. The CDR3 is CATRGRPEAFF. The CDR3 coding sequence is TGTGCCACCAGAGGGAGACCTGAAGCTTTCTTT.

V usage is TRBV4-3 and J usage is TRBJ1-5; D gene unclear. There are 13 residues in the CDR3. Trimming removed 1 base at V and 7 bases at J, with 8 bases between. Germline CDR1 reads LGHNA; CDR2 reads YSLEER. As DNA, the CDR3 is TGCGCCAGCAGCCAAGGAATGGGCCAGCCCCAGCATTTT. Amino acids: CASSQGMGQPQHF.